This T cell receptor beta chain was recorded in a study of shared clonotypes between healthy human individuals. Germline V gene data show CDR1 as SGHTS and CDR2 as YDEGEE. Trimming at V came to 0 bases and at J to 7 bases, leaving 11 bases not matched to a gene. The CDR3 spans 17 residues. In the source study's methods: Filtering was not the same, since immunoSEQ gave junction-only sequences without quality scores. Generated by immunoSEQ multiplex PCR, the TCRdb table keeps only in-frame clones and is missing some. The V and J calls and clone size come from that table; D and trimming were worked out from the DNA. The table includes about half a million clones, about 80% detected once.

Sequencing was carried out using PBMCs. V and J are TRBV5-8 and TRBJ1-4, with 8 bases matching TRBD1. This receptor was taken from a woman aged 40 to 50 in good health. Some clones in this sample may be carry-over from other donors' samples. The CDR3 sequence is CASSLGMGWTGSEKLFF. DNA for the CDR3: TGTGCCAGCAGCTTGGGAATGGGCTGGACAGGGAGTGAAAAACTGTTTTTT.